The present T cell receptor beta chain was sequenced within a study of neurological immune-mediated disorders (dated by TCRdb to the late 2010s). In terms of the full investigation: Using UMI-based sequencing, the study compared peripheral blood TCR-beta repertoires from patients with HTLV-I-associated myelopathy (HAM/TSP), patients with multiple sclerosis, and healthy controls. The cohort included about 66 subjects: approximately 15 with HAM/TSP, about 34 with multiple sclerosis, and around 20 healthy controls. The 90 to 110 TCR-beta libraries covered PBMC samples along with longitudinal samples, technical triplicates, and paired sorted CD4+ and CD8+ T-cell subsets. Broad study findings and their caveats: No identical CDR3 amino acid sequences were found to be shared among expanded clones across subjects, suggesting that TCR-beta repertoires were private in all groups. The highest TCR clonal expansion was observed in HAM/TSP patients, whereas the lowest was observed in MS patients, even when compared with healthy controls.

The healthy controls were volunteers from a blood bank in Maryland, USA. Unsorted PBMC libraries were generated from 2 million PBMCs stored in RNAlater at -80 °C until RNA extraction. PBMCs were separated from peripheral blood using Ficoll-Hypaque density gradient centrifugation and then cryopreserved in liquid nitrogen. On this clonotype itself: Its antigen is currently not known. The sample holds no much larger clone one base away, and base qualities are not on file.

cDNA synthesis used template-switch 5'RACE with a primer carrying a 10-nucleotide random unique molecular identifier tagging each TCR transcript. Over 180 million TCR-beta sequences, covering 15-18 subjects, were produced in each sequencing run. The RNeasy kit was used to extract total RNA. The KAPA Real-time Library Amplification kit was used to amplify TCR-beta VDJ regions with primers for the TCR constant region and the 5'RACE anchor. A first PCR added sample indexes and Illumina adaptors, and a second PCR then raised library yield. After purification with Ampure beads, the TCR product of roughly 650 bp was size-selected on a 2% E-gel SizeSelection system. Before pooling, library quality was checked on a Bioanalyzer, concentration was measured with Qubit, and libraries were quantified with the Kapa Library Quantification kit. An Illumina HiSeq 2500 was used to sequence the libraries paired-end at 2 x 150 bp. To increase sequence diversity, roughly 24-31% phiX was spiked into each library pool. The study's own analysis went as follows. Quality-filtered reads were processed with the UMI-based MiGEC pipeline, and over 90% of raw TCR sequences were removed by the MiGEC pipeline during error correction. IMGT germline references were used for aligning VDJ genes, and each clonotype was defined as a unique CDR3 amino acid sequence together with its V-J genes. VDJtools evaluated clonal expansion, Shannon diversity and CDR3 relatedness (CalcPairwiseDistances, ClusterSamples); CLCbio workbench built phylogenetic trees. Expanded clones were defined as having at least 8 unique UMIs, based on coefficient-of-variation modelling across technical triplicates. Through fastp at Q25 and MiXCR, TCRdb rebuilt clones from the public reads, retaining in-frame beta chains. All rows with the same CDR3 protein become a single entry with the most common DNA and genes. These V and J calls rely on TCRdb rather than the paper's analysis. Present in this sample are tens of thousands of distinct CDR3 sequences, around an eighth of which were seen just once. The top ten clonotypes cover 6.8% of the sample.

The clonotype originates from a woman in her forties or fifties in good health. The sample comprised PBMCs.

The bases are TGTGCCAGCAGCCCGTCGGGACAGCCATACGAGCAGTACTTC. Its translation reads: CASSPSGQPYEQYF. The V gene is TRBV11-2 and the J gene is TRBJ2-7; a stretch of 7 junction bases matches TRBD1. From the cysteine through the phenylalanine, the CDR3 covers 14 amino acids. The retained sequence is limited to the CDR3, 42 bases, with the frame set at the first base. V trim: 5 bases; J trim: 4 bases; unmatched bases: 8. Taken from the germline V gene, the CDR1 and CDR2 loops are SGHAT and FQNNGV.